This TCR beta chain is drawn from a study of cytomegalovirus exposure and HLA in healthy donors. Across the study: The same platform used for the 650 to 850 first-cohort repertoires was also used for the 120 or so validation repertoires, as a later analysis reported.

TCRdb keeps only in-frame clones here, not all; method: immunoSEQ multiplex PCR. This table holds fewer than 200,000 clones, roughly 90% found once. The V and J ends lost 1 base and 4 bases, in that order; junction bases with no gene match: 15. The germline V gene encodes CDR1 LNHNV and CDR2 YYDKDF (reference sequence). This CDR3 is 19 amino acids long. In regard to this clone: As yet, its antigen is unknown.

Study-level points and caveats: The authors listed some 160 TCR beta chains as cytomegalovirus-associated. Most observed TCR sequences were rare, whereas some public TCRs were detected in many donors. According to reports, the classifier identified cytomegalovirus status with high specificity and sensitivity.

The clonotype was recovered from a woman under 30 in good health and CMV-seropositive. The sequenced material came from PBMCs. The gene calls are TRBV15 and TRBJ2-3, with TRBD1 matching over 9 bases. The CDR3 reads CATSRGARDRVIFPDTQYF. The CDR3, as DNA: TGTGCCACCAGCAGAGGGGCTCGGGACAGGGTAATCTTCCCAGATACGCAGTATTTT.